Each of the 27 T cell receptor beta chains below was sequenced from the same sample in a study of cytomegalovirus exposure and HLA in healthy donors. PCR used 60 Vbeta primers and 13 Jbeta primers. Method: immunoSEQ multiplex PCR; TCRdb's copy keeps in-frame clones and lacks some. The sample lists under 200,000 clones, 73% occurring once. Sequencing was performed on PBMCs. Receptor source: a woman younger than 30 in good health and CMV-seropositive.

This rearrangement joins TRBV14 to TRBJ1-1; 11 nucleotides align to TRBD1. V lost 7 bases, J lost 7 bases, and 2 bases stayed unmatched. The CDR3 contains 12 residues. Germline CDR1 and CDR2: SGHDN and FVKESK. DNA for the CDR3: TGTGCCAGCAAGGGACAGGGGGTTGAAGCTTTCTTT. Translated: CASKGQGVEAFF.

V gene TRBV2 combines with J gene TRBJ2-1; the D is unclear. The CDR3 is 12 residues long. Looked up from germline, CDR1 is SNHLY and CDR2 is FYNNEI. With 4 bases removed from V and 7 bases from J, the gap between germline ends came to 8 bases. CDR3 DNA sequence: TGTGCCAGCAGTGTCTTTGTGAATGAGCAGTTCTTC. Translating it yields CASSVFVNEQFF.

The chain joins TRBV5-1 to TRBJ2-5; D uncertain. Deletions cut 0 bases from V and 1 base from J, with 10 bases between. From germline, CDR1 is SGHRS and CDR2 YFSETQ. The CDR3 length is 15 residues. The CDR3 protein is CASSLDWAGQETQYF. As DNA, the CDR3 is TGCGCCAGCAGCTTGGACTGGGCAGGCCAAGAGACCCAGTACTTC.

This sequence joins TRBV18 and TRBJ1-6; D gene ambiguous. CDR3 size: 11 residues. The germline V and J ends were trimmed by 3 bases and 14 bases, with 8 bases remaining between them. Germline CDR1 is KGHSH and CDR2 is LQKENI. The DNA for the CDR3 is TGTGCCAGCTCACCGCCGACAACCCTCCACTTT. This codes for CASSPPTTLHF. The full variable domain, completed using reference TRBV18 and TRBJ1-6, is NAGVMQNPRHLVRRRGQEARLRCSPMKGHSHVYWYRQLPEEGLKFMVYLQKENIIDESGMPKERFSAEFPKEGPSILRIQQVVRGDSAAYFCASSPPTTLHFGNGTRLTVT.

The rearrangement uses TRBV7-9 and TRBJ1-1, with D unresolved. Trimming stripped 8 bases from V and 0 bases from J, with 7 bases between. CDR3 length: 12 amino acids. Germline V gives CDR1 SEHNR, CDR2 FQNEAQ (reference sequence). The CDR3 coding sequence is TGTGCCAGCGCCGAGGTGAACACTGAAGCTTTCTTT. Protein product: CASAEVNTEAFF.

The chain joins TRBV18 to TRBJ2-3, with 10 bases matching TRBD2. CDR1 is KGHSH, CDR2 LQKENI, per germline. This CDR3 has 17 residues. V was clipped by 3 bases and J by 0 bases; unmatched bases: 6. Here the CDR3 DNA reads TGTGCCAGCTCACCCTCTAGCGGGGGTGCTAGCACAGATACGCAGTATTTT. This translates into CASSPSSGGASTDTQYF.

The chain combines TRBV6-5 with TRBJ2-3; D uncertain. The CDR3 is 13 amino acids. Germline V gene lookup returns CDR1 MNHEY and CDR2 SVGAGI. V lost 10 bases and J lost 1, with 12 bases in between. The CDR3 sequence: CATAKPGTDTQYF. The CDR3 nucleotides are TGTGCCACTGCGAAGCCTGGCACAGATACGCAGTATTTT.

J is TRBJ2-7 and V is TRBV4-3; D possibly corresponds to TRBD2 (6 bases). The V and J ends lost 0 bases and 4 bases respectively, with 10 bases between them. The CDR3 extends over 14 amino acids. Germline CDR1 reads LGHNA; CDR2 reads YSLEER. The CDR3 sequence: CASSQDRRGYEQYF. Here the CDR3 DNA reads TGCGCCAGCAGCCAAGATCGGAGGGGATACGAGCAGTACTTC.

CDR3 coding DNA: TGCGCCAGCAGCCAAGAGGGACTAGCGGGGCCAGGGGCGCAGTACTTC. It yields the protein CASSQEGLAGPGAQYF. This chain links TRBV4-1 with TRBJ2-7, with 13 bases fitting TRBD2. V trimming: 0 bases; J trimming: 9 bases; junction bases outside the gene matches: 8. The CDR3 has 16 amino acids. The germline V gene encodes CDR1 MGHRA and CDR2 YSYEKL.

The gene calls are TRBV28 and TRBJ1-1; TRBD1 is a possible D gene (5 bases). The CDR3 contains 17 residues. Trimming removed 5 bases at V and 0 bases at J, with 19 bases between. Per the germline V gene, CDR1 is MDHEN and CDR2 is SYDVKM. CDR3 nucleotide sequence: TGTGCCAGCAGTACGCCGGGACCGGGAGCGGTGAACACTGAAGCTTTCTTT. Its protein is CASSTPGPGAVNTEAFF.

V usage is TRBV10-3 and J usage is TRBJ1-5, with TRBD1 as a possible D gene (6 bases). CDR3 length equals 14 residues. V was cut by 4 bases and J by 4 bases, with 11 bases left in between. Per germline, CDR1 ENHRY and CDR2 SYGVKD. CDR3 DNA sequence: TGTGCCATCAGTGCAGGGGAAGAAAATCAGCCCCAGCATTTT. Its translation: CAISAGEENQPQHF.

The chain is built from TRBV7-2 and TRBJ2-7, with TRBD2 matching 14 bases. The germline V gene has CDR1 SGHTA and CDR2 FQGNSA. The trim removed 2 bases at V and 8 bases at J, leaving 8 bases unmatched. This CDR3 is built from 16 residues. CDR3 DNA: TGTGCCAGCAGCTTATCATTCGGGACTAGCGGGGGTCAGCAGTACTTC. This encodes CASSLSFGTSGGQQYF.

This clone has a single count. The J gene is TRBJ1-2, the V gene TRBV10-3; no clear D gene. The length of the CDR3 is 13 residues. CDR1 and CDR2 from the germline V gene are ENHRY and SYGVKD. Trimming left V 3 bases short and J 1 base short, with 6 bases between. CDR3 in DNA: TGTGCCATCAGTGATGGCATTAACTATGGCTACACCTTC. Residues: CAISDGINYGYTF.

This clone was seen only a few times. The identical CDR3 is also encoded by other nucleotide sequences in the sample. This chain's CDR3 is CASSVGQGADTQYF. The DNA of the CDR3 is TGTGCCAGCAGCGTAGGGCAGGGGGCAGATACGCAGTATTTT. The V call is TRBV9, the J call TRBJ2-3; 7 bases agree with TRBD1. The V segment lost 0 bases and the J segment 4 bases; nucleotides outside the gene matches: 2. Germline loops: CDR1 SGDLS, CDR2 YYNGEE. The CDR3 runs 14 residues.

The CDR3 is CASSIWTGDYGYTF. CDR3 nucleotides: TGTGCCAGCAGCATCTGGACGGGGGACTATGGCTACACCTTC. The chain employs TRBV7-2 and TRBJ1-2; possible D gene TRBD1, 5 bases. V lost 5 bases to trimming and J lost 3 bases, with 13 bases between them. Looked up from germline, CDR1 is SGHTA and CDR2 is FQGNSA. The CDR3 is 14 residues long.

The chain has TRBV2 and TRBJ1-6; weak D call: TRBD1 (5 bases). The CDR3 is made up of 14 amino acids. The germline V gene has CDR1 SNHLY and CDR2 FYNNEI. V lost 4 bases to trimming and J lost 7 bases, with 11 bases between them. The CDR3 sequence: CASSAGRENSPLHF. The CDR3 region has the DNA TGTGCCAGCAGTGCAGGGCGTGAGAATTCACCCCTCCACTTT. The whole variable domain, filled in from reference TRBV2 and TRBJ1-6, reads EPEVTQTPSHQVTQMGQEVILRCVPISNHLYFYWYRQILGQKVEFLVSFYNNEISEKSEIFDDQFSVERPDGSNFTLKIRSTKLEDSAMYFCASSAGRENSPLHFGNGTRLTVT.

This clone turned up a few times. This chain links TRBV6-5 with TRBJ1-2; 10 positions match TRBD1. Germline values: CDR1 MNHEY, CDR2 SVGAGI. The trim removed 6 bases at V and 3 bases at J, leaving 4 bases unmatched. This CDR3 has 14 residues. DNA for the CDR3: TGTGCCAGCAGCCGGACAGGGGGGGACTATGGCTACACCTTC. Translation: CASSRTGGDYGYTF.

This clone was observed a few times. DNA of the CDR3: TGTGCCAGCAGACCCGGGACAGCTAGCAATCAGCCCCAGCATTTT. It yields the protein CASRPGTASNQPQHF. The gene calls are TRBV27 and TRBJ1-5; 7 bases are shared with TRBD1. From germline, CDR1 is MNHEY and CDR2 SMNVEV (reference sequence). The CDR3 spans 15 residues. After removal of 6 bases from V and 0 bases from J, the junction contained 5 bases not matched to a gene.

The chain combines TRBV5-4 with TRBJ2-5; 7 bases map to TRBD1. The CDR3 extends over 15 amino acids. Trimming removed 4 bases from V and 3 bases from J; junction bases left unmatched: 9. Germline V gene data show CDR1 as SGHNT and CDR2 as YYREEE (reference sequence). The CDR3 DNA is TGTGCCAGCAGCGCGCGACAGGGATCCAAAGAGACCCAGTACTTC. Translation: CASSARQGSKETQYF. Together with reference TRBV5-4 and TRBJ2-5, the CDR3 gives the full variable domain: ETGVTQSPTHLIKTRGQQVTLRCSSQSGHNTVSWYQQALGQGPQFIFQYYREEENGRGNFPPRFSGLQFPNYSSELNVNALELDDSALYLCASSARQGSKETQYFGPGTRLLVL.

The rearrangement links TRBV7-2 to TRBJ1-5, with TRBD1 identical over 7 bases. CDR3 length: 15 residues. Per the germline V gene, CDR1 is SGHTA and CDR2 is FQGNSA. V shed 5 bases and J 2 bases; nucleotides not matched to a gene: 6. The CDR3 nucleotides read TGTGCCAGCAGCCGGACAGGTAGGGGCAATCAGCCCCAGCATTTT. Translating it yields CASSRTGRGNQPQHF.

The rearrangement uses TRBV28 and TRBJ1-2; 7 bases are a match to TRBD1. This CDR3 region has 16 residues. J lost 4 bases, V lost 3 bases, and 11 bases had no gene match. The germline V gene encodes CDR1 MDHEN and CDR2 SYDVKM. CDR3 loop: CASSFPRTGSSYGYTF. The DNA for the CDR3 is TGTGCCAGCAGTTTCCCACGGACAGGTTCCTCCTATGGCTACACCTTC.

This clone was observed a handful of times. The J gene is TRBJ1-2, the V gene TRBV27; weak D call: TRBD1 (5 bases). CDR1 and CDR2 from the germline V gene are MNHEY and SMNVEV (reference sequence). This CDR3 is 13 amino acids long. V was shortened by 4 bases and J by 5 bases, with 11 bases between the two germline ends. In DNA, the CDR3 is TGTGCCAGCAGTTCTGCAGGGTGGTATGGCTACACCTTC. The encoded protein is CASSSAGWYGYTF.

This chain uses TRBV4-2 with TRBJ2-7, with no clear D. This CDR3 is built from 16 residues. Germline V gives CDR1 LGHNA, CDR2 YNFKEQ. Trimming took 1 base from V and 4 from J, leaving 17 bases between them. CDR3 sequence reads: CASSQVDGSPWYEQYF. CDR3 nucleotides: TGTGCCAGCAGCCAAGTTGACGGGTCTCCGTGGTACGAGCAGTACTTC.

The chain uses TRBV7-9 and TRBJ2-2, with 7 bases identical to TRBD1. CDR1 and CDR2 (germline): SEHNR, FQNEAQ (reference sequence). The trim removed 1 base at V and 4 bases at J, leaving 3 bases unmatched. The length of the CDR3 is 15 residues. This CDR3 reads CASSLGQGFTGELFF. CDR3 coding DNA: TGTGCCAGCAGCTTAGGACAGGGATTCACCGGGGAGCTGTTTTTT. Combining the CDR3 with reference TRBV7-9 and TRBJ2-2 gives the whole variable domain DTGVSQNPRHKITKRGQNVTFRCDPISEHNRLYWYRQTLGQGPEFLTYFQNEAQLEKSRLLSDRFSAERPKGSFSTLEIQRTEQGDSAMYLCASSLGQGFTGELFFGEGSRLTVL.

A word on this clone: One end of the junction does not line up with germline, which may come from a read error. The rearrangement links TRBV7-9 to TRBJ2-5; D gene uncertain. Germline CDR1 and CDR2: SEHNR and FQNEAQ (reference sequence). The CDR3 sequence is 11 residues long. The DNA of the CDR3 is TGTTCCAGCAGCCAACAAGAGACCCAGTACTTC. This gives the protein CSSSQQETQYF.

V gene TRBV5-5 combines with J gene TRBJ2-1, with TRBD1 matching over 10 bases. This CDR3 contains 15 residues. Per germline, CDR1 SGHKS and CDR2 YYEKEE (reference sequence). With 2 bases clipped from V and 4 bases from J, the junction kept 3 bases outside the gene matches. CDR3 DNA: TGTGCCAGCAGCTTCGGGACAGGGGCATACAATGAGCAGTTCTTC. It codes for CASSFGTGAYNEQFF.

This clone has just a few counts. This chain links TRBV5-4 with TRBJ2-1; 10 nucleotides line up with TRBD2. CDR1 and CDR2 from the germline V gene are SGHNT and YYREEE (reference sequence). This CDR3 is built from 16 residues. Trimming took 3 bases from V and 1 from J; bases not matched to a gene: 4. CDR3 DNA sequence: TGTGCCAGCAGCTCTCGGACTAGCGGATCCTACAATGAGCAGTTCTTC. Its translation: CASSSRTSGSYNEQFF.